This entry is about one T cell receptor beta chain. Its matching antigen is unknown. cDNA prepared by RNA extraction and subsequent reverse transcription served as the template for sequencing. Generated by immunoSEQ multiplex PCR, the TCRdb table keeps only in-frame clones and is missing some. The sample has about 170,000 clones, 50% to 75% seen once. The sample's treatment: oral pan-JAK inhibitor, 5-10 mg twice daily. PBMCs were stained for CD3, CD4 and CD8, and CD4+ and CD8+ T cells were sorted. These data come from a study of CD8+ T cells in alopecia areata. Study overall: Treated patients were given oral tofacitinib, which was dosed at 5 to 10 mg twice daily.

Germline CDR1 is LNHNV and CDR2 is YYDKDF (reference sequence). The germline V and J ends were trimmed by 1 base and 6 bases, with 12 bases remaining between them. The CDR3 extends over 14 amino acids. Study-wide results and limits: Scalp lesions, especially in alopecia totalis/universalis, had higher clonality than normal scalp. Many expanded lesional clones persisted during tofacitinib (in both scalp and blood).

The chain uses TRBV15 and TRBJ1-2; possible D gene TRBD1, 6 bases. Sequenced here: CD4+ T cells sorted from blood, sampled between weeks 55 and 65, from a patient treated with tofacitinib. This TCR was sampled from a human donor with alopecia areata. The CDR3 DNA reads TGTGCCACCAGCAGAGGGAGGGGGGAGGATGGCTACACCTTC. This sequence encodes CATSRGRGEDGYTF.